The 2 T cell receptor beta chains presented below share a single source sample, sequenced in a study of beta chain features in type 1 diabetes. Sequenced material consisted of expressed TCRB transcripts (all of the isolated RNA was reverse transcribed). The repertoire was sequenced with immunoSEQ multiplex PCR; TCRdb's copy has only in-frame clones and lacks some. The sample yields about 160,000 clones, approximately 9% seen once. The sequenced material came from central memory CD4+ T cells from blood. These receptor sequences come from a woman aged 18 to 35 in good health.

This clone was found a few times. V is TRBV11-3 and J is TRBJ2-5; 10 bases are shared with TRBD2. Germline CDR1 and CDR2: SGHNT and YENEEA. The V and J ends lost 6 bases and 9 bases, in that order; junction bases with no gene match: 10. This CDR3 contains 14 residues. The chain's CDR3 is CASSDPSGSRAQYF. CDR3 in DNA: TGTGCCAGCAGTGACCCTAGCGGGAGTCGAGCCCAGTACTTC.

This clone appeared many times. The rearrangement uses TRBV2 and TRBJ2-1, with 7 bases lining up with TRBD2. The CDR3 has 14 amino acids. J lost 5 bases, V lost 2 bases, and 3 bases had no gene match. Germline CDR1 is SNHLY and CDR2 is FYNNEI. CDR3 bases: TGTGCCAGCAGTGAACTAGCGGCACACAATGAGCAGTTCTTC. It encodes CASSELAAHNEQFF.